These 4 T cell receptor beta chains came from one sample sequenced in a study of T cells in Graves' hyperthyroidism and ophthalmopathy. Amplification of TCR beta CDR3 regions was performed using RNA transcripts as template. The HTBI primer set drove a first-round RT-PCR of the TCR CDR3. From the multiplex PCR reads, TCRdb called clonotypes with MiXCR, one entry per CDR3 protein. Of about 320,000 distinct CDR3 sequences detected, approximately 17% appear once; the ten largest clones hold approximately 35%. Sample: blood. The receptor source for this set is a man under 40 with Graves' hyperthyroidism.

On this clonotype: Possible read error: a much larger clone is one base away. The chain is built from TRBV9 and TRBJ2-7, with D perhaps matching TRBD2 (6 bases). With 0 bases removed from V and 0 bases from J, the gap between germline ends came to 7 bases. Looked up from germline, CDR1 is SGDLS and CDR2 is YYNGEE. There are 14 residues in the CDR3. DNA of the CDR3: TGTGCCAGCAGCGTAGGGGGGGTCTCCTACGAGCAGTACTTC. Its translation is CASSVGGVSYEQYF.

There are many counts of this clonotype. V is TRBV7-2 and J is TRBJ2-7; 10 positions match TRBD2. Germline trimming cut 8 bases from V and 7 bases from J; bases unmatched to any gene: 20. Germline CDR1 is SGHTA and CDR2 is FQGNSA. This CDR3 is built from 17 residues. CDR3 sequence: CASSPLRVLAGAGEQYF. CDR3 bases: TGTGCCAGCTCGCCATTGCGGGTCCTAGCGGGAGCCGGGGAGCAGTACTTC.

J is TRBJ2-2 and V is TRBV12-3 or TRBV12-4; D not certain. The CDR3 has 14 amino acids. V shed 2 bases and J shed 6 bases, with 10 bases lying between them. The CDR3 DNA reads TGTGCCAGCAGTTTAAGCGTCGGGTCCGGGGAGCTGTTTTTT. Translated, it gives CASSLSVGSGELFF.

The gene calls are TRBV2 and TRBJ2-3, with unresolved D. The V end was cut by 6 bases, the J end by 4 bases, with 8 bases between. The germline gives CDR1 SNHLY, CDR2 FYNNEI. This CDR3 comprises 12 residues. The CDR3 region has the DNA TGTGCCAGCAGAGTCGTTTCAGATACGCAGTATTTT. It codes for CASRVVSDTQYF.